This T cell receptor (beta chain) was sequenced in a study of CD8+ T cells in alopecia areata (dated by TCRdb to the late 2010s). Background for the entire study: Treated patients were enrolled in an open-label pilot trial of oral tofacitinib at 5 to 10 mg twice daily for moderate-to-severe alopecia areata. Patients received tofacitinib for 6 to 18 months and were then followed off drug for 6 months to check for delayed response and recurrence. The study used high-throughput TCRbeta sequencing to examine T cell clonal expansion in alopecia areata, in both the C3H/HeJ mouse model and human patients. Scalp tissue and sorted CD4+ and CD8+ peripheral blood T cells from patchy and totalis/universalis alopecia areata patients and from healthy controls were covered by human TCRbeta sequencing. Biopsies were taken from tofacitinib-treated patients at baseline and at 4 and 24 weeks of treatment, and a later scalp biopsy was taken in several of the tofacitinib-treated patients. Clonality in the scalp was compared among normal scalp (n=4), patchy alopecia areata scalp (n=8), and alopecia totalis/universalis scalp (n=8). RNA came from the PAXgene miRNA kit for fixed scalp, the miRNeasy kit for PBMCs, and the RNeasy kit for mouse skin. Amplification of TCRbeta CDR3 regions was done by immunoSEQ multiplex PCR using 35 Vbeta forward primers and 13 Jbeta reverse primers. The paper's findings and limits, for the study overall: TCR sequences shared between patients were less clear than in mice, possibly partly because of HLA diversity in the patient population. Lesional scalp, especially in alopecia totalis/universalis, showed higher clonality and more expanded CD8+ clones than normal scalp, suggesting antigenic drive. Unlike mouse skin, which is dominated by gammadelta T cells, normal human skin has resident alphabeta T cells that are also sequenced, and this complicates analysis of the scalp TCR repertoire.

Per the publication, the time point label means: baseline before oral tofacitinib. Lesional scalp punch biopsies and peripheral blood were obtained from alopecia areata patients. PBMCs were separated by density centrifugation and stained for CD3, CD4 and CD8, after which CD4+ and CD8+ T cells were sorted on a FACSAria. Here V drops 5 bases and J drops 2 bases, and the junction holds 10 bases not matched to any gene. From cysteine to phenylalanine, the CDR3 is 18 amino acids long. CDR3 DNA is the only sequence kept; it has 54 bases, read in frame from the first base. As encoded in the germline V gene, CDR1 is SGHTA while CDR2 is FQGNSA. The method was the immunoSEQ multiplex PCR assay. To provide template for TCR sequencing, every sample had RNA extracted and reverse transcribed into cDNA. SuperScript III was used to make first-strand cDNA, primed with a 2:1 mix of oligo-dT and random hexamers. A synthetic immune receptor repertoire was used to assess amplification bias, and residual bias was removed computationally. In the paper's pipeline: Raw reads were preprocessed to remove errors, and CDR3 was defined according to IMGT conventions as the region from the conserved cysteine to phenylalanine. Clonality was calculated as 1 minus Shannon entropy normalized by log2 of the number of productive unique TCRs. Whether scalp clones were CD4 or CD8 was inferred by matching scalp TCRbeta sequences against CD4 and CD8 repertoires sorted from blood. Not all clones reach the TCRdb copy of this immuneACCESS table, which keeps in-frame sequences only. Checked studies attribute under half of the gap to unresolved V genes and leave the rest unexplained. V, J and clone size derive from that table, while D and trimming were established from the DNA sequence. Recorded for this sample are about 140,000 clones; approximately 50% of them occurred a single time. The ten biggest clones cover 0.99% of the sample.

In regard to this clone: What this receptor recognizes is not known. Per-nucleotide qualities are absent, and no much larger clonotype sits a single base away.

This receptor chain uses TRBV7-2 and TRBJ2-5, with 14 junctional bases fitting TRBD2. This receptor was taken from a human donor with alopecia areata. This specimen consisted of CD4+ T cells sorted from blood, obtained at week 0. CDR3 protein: CASSPGTSGGLRQETQYF. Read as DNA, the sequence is TGTGCCAGCAGCCCTGGGACTAGCGGGGGCCTCAGGCAAGAGACCCAGTACTTC.